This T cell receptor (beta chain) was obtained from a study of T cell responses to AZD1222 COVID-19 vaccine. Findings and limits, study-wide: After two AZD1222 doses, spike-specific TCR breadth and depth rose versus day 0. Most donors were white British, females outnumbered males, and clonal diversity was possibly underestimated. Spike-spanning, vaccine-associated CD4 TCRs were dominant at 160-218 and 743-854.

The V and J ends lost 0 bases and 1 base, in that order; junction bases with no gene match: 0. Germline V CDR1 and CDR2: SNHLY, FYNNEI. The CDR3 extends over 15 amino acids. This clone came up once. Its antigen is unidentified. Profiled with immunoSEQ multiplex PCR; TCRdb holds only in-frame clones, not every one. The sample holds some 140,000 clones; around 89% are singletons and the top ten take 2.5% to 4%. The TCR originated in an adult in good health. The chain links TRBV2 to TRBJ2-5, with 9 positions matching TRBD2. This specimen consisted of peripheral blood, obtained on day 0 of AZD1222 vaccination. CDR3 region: CASSEARGGQETQYF. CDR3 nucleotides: TGTGCCAGCAGTGAAGCGCGGGGGGGCCAAGAGACCCAGTACTTC.